This TCR beta chain stems from a study of CD8+CD57+ T cells in acquired aplastic anemia. CDR3 size: 14 residues. V lost 6 bases and J 2 bases, leaving 13 bases between the germline ends. CDR1 and CDR2 (germline): SNHLY, FYNNEI. This clonotype was seen at least ten times. Profiles of TCR beta VDJ and CDR3 were generated from a genomic DNA template. TCRdb ran MiXCR on the reads and lists one entry per CDR3 protein. This sample carries hundreds of thousands of distinct CDR3 sequences, about 56% of them seen once, and the ten largest clones take roughly 8%. The receptor comes from a human donor with severe aplastic anemia or a healthy control (not recorded which). Sequenced input: sorted CD4+, CD8+, or CD8+CD57+ T cells (not recorded which) from PBMCs. The chain is built from TRBV2 and TRBJ1-2; D is uncertain. The CDR3 nucleotides are TGTGCCAGCAGCGTGGATTATCAGAACTATGGCTACACCTTC. This translates into CASSVDYQNYGYTF.